This T cell receptor beta chain was identified in a study of T cell responses to AZD1222 COVID-19 vaccine. Study summary: The study pooled second doses at about 4 or about 12 weeks.

As concerns this clone: What it binds is unknown.

Trimming pared 0 bases from V and 7 bases from J, leaving 10 bases between. CDR3 length: 14 residues. Looked up from germline, CDR1 is GTSNPN and CDR2 is SVGIG (reference sequence). Clones were sequenced by immunoSEQ multiplex PCR, and TCRdb holds only the in-frame ones, with some missing. The table shows tens of thousands of clones, with around 90% occurring only once. Study conclusions and caveats: Spike-spanning, vaccine-associated CD4 TCRs were dominant at 160-218 and 743-854.

This TCR came from an adult in good health. This specimen consisted of peripheral blood, obtained on day 0 of AZD1222 vaccination. This rearrangement joins TRBV30 to TRBJ1-6, with D unclear. The CDR3, as DNA: TGTGCCTGGAGTGTATTACACCCGAATTCACCCCTCCACTTT. Encoded protein: CAWSVLHPNSPLHF.